This T cell receptor (beta chain) emerged from a study of cytomegalovirus exposure and HLA in healthy donors. The PCR employed 60 Vbeta primers together with 13 Jbeta primers. The method was immunoSEQ multiplex PCR; TCRdb's version includes in-frame clones alone and lacks a portion of them. The sample includes almost 200,000 clones, 65% to 80% of them seen just once. The material sequenced was PBMCs. This TCR was sampled from a woman between 25 and 40 years old in good health and CMV-seropositive.

CDR3 nucleotides: TGCGCCAGCAGCCGGCCAGGAGGAGGGACTGAAGCTTTCTTT. Translating it yields CASSRPGGGTEAFF. This chain joins TRBV5-1 and TRBJ1-1; the D is unclear. CDR1 is SGHRS, CDR2 YFSETQ, per germline. V lost 4 bases, J lost 5 bases, and 15 bases lay in between. This CDR3 has 14 residues.